This is a list of T cell receptor beta chains from one sample in a study of molecular identifiers for immune sequencing clone quantification. TCRdb independently ran MiXCR on the PCR reads; one entry per CDR3 protein. Altogether roughly 300,000 distinct CDR3 sequences are present, 24% being singletons, with the ten largest covering 0.65% to 0.75%. Sequencing was done on a sample of naive CD8+ T cells from blood, with Jurkat cell RNA spiked in. The receptors were sampled from a human donor in good health. Some libraries in this study had Jurkat cell RNA spiked in. CDR3s include the opening cysteine and the closing phenylalanine or tryptophan. D genes are given only for firm matches. Rows give clone size only sometimes, using once, few, many, or a class for an expanded clone.

J | D | V | size | CDR3 | DNA
TRBJ2-3 | - | TRBV2 | few | CASSEPQGRADTQYF | TGTGCCAGCAGTGAACCCCAGGGTAGAGCAGATACGCAGTATTTT
TRBJ2-7 | - | TRBV7-9 | - | CASSGRDAAYEQYF | TGTGCCAGCAGCGGACGGGACGCAGCCTACGAGCAGTACTTC
TRBJ2-7 | - | TRBV3-1 | - | CASSQDDMAYEQNF | TGTGCCAGCAGCCAAGACGATATGGCCTACGAGCAGAACTTC
TRBJ2-7 | TRBD2 | TRBV20-1 | few | CSASGRAEYEQYF | TGCAGTGCTAGCGGGAGGGCCGAATACGAGCAGTACTTC
TRBJ2-7 | - | TRBV20-1 | - | CSASVPQWGSEQYF | TGCAGTGCTAGTGTACCCCAGTGGGGTAGCGAGCAGTACTTC
TRBJ2-7 | TRBD2 | TRBV28 | - | CASSPTSVSYEQYF | TGTGCCAGCAGTCCCACTAGCGTCTCCTACGAGCAGTACTTC
TRBJ1-2 | - | TRBV13 | - | CASSLGLGVSGQTLGLNYGYTF | TGTGCCAGCAGCTTAGGCCTTGGCGTTTCAGGACAGACGTTGGGGCTTAACTATGGCTACACCTTC
TRBJ2-5 | - | TRBV28 | once | CASSPGLTGTGETQYF | TGTGCCAGCAGTCCAGGCCTCACAGGGACCGGGGAGACCCAGTACTTC
TRBJ1-4 | - | TRBV4-1 | - | CASSQDAEWTLPGKLFF | TGCGCCAGCAGCCAAGACGCGGAGTGGACCCTCCCCGGAAAACTGTTTTTT
TRBJ2-5 | - | TRBV6-5 | few | CASSPPPAETQYF | TGTGCCAGCAGTCCCCCCCCGGCGGAGACCCAGTACTTC
TRBJ1-1 | - | TRBV2 | many | CASSDRTNTEAFF | TGTGCCAGCAGTGACAGGACGAACACTGAAGCTTTCTTT
TRBJ1-2 | - | TRBV4-1 | - | CASSQGTEPFVSYTF | TGCGCCAGCAGCCAAGGGACTGAGCCTTTCGTAAGCTACACCTTC
TRBJ2-7 | - | TRBV28 | - | CASSLTTLETDYEQYF | TGTGCCAGCAGTTTAACCACGCTAGAGACAGATTACGAGCAGTACTTC
TRBJ1-5 | - | TRBV10-3 | - | CAISSGGASDTQHF | TGTGCCATCAGTAGCGGGGGGGCTTCTGATACGCAGCATTTT
TRBJ2-7 | TRBD2 | TRBV27 | few | CASRGLAWEQYF | TGTGCCAGCAGAGGACTAGCCTGGGAGCAGTACTTC
TRBJ1-1 | - | TRBV4-1 | - | CASSQVGWTTEAFF | TGCGCCAGCAGCCAAGTTGGCTGGACCACTGAAGCTTTCTTT
TRBJ1-1 | - | TRBV4-1 | - | CASSQGYLLGAENTEAFF | TGCGCCAGCAGCCAAGGATACCTCCTGGGGGCAGAGAACACTGAAGCTTTCTTT
TRBJ2-3 | - | TRBV11-3 | - | CASSLDTGGSDTQYF | TGTGCCAGCAGCTTAGATACCGGGGGATCAGATACGCAGTATTTT
TRBJ2-1 | - | TRBV7-6 | few | CASSGHFDNEQFF | TGTGCCAGCAGCGGCCACTTCGACAATGAGCAGTTCTTC
TRBJ1-6 | - | TRBV18 | few | CASSPPAGRRSSYNSPLHF | TGTGCCAGCTCACCACCGGCGGGACGGAGGAGCTCCTATAATTCACCCCTCCACTTT
TRBJ2-7 | - | TRBV15 | few | CATSRDQVVGDEQYF | TGTGCCACCAGCAGAGATCAGGTGGTCGGGGACGAGCAGTACTTC
TRBJ2-1 | - | TRBV3-1 | many | CASSQVVNEQFF | TGTGCCAGCAGCCAAGTAGTCAATGAGCAGTTCTTC
TRBJ2-7 | - | TRBV29-1 | many | CSVESGRYEQYF | TGCAGCGTTGAATCAGGGAGATACGAGCAGTACTTC
TRBJ2-1 | - | TRBV30 | few | CAWSLDLYNEQFF | TGTGCCTGGAGTTTAGACCTCTACAATGAGCAGTTCTTC
TRBJ2-5 | - | TRBV7-6 | many | CASSLAEIQETQYF | TGTGCCAGCAGCTTAGCTGAGATCCAAGAGACCCAGTACTTC
TRBJ2-3 | - | TRBV20-1 | - | CSAHPYRDPIDTQYF | TGCAGTGCTCATCCTTATCGGGATCCTATAGATACGCAGTATTTT
TRBJ2-5 | - | TRBV7-2 | many | CASEGKEETQYF | TGTGCCAGTGAGGGTAAAGAAGAGACCCAGTACTTC
TRBJ1-4 | TRBD1 | TRBV5-4 | many | CASTQTGTGVEKLFF | TGTGCCAGCACCCAAACCGGGACAGGGGTTGAAAAACTGTTTTTT
TRBJ2-2 | - | TRBV30 | - | CAWRDLGQPKNTGELFF | TGTGCCTGGAGGGACCTAGGACAACCTAAAAACACCGGGGAGCTGTTTTTT
TRBJ2-3 | - | TRBV27 | - | CASSSLGPYTDTQYF | TGTGCCAGCAGTTCCCTCGGGCCTTACACAGATACGCAGTATTTT
TRBJ1-4 | - | TRBV30 | few | CAWGLGPEELFF | TGTGCCTGGGGGTTGGGGCCGGAGGAACTGTTTTTT
TRBJ1-6 | - | TRBV5-6 | - | CASGTFGSPLHF | TGTGCCAGCGGAACGTTTGGTTCACCCCTCCACTTT
TRBJ1-2 | - | TRBV29-1 | - | CSVERQWHYGYTF | TGCAGCGTTGAAAGACAGTGGCACTATGGCTACACCTTC
TRBJ2-3 | - | TRBV12-3/TRBV12-4 | - | CATLAESDTQYF | TGTGCCACCTTAGCGGAATCCGATACGCAGTATTTT
TRBJ1-4 | - | TRBV7-9 | - | CASSFGVATNEKPFF | TGTGCCAGCAGCTTCGGAGTAGCAACTAACGAAAAACCGTTTTTT
TRBJ1-1 | - | TRBV28 | few | CASSLGRDWISGTEAFF | TGTGCCAGCAGCCTGGGCCGAGACTGGATTTCGGGCACTGAAGCTTTCTTT
TRBJ1-6 | - | TRBV3-1 | - | CASNQAKGSPLHF | TGTGCCAGCAACCAAGCGAAAGGATCACCCCTCCACTTT
TRBJ2-7 | - | TRBV7-2 | many | CASSPGGGPSYEQYF | TGTGCCAGCAGCCCAGGAGGGGGTCCCTCCTACGAGCAGTACTTC
TRBJ2-3 | - | TRBV27 | - | CASSWGDTQDF | TGTGCCAGCAGTTGGGGCGATACGCAGGATTTT
TRBJ1-6 | - | TRBV6-2/TRBV6-3 | - | CASSLLGVNSPIHF | TGTGCCAGCAGTCTCTTGGGAGTCAATTCACCCATCCACTTT
TRBJ2-1 | TRBD2 | TRBV24-1 | few | CATSDSTGLAGPYNEQFF | TGTGCCACCAGTGATTCTACCGGACTAGCGGGCCCCTACAATGAGCAGTTCTTC
TRBJ2-1 | TRBD1 | TRBV4-3 | many | CASSQDLGDRVNEQFF | TGCGCCAGCAGCCAAGATTTGGGGGACAGGGTCAATGAGCAGTTCTTC
TRBJ1-4 | - | TRBV3-1 | few | CASSQGVTTNEKLFF | TGTGCCAGCAGCCAAGGAGTCACAACTAATGAAAAACTGTTTTTT
TRBJ2-7 | TRBD1 | TRBV27 | - | CASSPPDREFGEQYF | TGTGCCAGCAGTCCCCCGGACAGGGAGTTCGGTGAGCAGTACTTC
TRBJ1-5 | - | TRBV30 | many | CAWSPQLGRSNQPQHF | TGTGCCTGGAGCCCTCAGTTGGGAAGAAGCAATCAGCCCCAGCATTTT
TRBJ2-7 | TRBD1 | TRBV19 | few | CASSTKDREMNEQYF | TGTGCCAGTAGTACAAAGGACAGGGAAATGAACGAGCAGTACTTC
TRBJ1-4 | - | TRBV20-1 | few | CSARGPGVAEKLFF | TGCAGTGCTAGAGGCCCCGGGGTAGCTGAAAAACTGTTTTTT
TRBJ1-1 | TRBD1 | TRBV29-1 | - | CSVKDPKQGFTTEAFF | TGCAGCGTTAAAGACCCAAAACAGGGGTTTACCACTGAAGCTTTCTTT
TRBJ2-7 | TRBD1 | TRBV5-1 | many | CASSPEPGQETYEQYF | TGCGCCAGCAGCCCGGAACCGGGACAGGAGACCTACGAGCAGTACTTC
TRBJ1-5 | - | TRBV6-2/TRBV6-3 | - | CASSHTWEEPQGFFGNQPQHF | TGTGCCAGCAGCCACACATGGGAAGAGCCCCAAGGATTTTTTGGCAATCAGCCCCAGCATTTT
TRBJ1-1 | TRBD1 | TRBV6-5 | many | CASSYTGQGGTEAFF | TGTGCCAGCAGTTACACCGGACAGGGAGGGACTGAAGCTTTCTTT
TRBJ1-6 | TRBD1 | TRBV7-2 | few | CASSSHRGDRGIFRTDDNSPLHF | TGTGCCAGCAGCTCACACAGGGGGGACAGGGGAATCTTTAGGACAGACGATAATTCACCCCTCCACTTT
TRBJ2-5 | - | TRBV5-6 | many | CASSGQGQETQYF | TGTGCCAGCAGCGGTCAGGGGCAAGAGACCCAGTACTTC
TRBJ2-7 | - | TRBV9 | few | CASSVAGSTTYEQYF | TGTGCCAGCAGCGTAGCTGGCAGTACTACCTACGAGCAGTACTTC